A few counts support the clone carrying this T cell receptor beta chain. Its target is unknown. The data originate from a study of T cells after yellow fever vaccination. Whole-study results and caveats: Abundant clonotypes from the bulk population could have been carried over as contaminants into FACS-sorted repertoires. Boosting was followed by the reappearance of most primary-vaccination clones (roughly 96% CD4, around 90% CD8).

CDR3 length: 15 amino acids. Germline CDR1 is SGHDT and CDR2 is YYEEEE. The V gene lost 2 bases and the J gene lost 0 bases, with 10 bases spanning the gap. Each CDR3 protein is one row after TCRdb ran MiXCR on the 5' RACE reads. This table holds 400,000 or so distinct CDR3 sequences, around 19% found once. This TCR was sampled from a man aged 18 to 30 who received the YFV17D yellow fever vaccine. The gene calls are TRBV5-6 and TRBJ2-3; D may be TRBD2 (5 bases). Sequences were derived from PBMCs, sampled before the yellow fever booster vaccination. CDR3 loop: CASSLGWTSTDTQYF. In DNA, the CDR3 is TGTGCCAGCAGCTTAGGCTGGACTAGCACAGATACGCAGTATTTT.